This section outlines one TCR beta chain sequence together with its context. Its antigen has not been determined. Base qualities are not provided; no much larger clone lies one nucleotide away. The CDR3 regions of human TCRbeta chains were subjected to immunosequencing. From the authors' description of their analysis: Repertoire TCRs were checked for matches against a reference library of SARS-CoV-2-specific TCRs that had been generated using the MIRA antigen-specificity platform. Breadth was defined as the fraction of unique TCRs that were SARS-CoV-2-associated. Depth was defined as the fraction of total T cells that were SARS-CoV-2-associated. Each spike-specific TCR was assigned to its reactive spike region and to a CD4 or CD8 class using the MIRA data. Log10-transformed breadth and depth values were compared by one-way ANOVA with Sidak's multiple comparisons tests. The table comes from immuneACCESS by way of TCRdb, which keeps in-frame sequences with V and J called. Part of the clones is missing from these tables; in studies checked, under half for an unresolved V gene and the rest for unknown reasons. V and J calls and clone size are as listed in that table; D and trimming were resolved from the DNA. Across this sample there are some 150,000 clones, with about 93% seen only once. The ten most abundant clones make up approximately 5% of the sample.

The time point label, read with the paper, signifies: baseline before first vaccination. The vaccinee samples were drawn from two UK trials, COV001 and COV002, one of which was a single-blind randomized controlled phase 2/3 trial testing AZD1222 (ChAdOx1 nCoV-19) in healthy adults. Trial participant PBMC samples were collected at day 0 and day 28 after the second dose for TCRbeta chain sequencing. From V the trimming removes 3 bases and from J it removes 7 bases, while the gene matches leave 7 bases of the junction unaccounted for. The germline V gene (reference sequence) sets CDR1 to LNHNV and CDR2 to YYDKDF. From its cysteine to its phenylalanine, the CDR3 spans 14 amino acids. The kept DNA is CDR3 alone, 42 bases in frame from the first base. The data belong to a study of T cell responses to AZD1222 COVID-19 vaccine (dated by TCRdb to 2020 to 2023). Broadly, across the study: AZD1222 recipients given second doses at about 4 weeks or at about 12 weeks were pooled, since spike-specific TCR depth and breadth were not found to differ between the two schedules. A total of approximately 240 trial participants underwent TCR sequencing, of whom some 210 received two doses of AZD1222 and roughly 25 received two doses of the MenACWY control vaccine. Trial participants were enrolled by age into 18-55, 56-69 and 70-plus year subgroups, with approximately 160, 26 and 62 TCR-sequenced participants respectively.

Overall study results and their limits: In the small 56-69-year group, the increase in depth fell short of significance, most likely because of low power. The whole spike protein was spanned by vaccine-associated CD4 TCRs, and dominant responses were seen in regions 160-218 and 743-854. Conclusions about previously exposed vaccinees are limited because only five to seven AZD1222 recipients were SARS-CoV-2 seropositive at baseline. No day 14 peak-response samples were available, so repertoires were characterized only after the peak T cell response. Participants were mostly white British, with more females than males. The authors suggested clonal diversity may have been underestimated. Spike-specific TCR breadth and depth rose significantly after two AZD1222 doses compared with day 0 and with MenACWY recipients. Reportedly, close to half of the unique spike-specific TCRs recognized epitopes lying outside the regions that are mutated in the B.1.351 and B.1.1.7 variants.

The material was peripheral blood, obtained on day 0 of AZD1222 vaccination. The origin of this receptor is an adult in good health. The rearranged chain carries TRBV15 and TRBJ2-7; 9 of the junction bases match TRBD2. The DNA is TGTGCCACCAGCAGTTTAGGACTAGCGAATGAGCAGTACTTC. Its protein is CATSSLGLANEQYF.